These 26 T cell receptor beta chains came from one sample sequenced in a study of identical twins. Each CDR3 protein gets one entry after TCRdb re-called the 5' RACE reads with MiXCR. The sample lists 550,000 to 700,000 distinct CDR3 sequences, just under 10% occurring once. The same data also went into a second study, on yellow fever vaccine responses in identical twins.

The specimen was PBMCs. These receptor sequences come from a woman in her late teens or twenties in good health.

V is TRBV30 and J is TRBJ2-7, with TRBD1 matching 7 bases. The junction had 7 bases not matched to a gene; V was cut back by 2 bases and J by 6 bases. This CDR3 contains 13 residues. CDR1 and CDR2 (germline): GTSNPN, SVGIG (reference sequence). The CDR3 region has the DNA TGTGCCTGGAGTTCAGGGGCAGGGGGCGAGCAGTACTTC. This sequence encodes CAWSSGAGGEQYF.

This chain uses TRBV5-1 with TRBJ2-7; 7 nucleotides align to TRBD2. Germline V gene lookup returns CDR1 SGHRS and CDR2 YFSETQ. Germline trimming cut 0 bases from V and 5 bases from J; bases unmatched to any gene: 2. CDR3 length: 13 amino acids. For the CDR3, the DNA is TGCGCCAGCAGCTTGGTCCTAGCGGACGAGCAGTACTTC. Translating it yields CASSLVLADEQYF.

This clonotype was observed a few times. This sequence joins TRBV20-1 and TRBJ2-2, with D perhaps TRBD1 or TRBD2 (5 bases each). Trimming took off 3 bases at V and 6 bases at J, with 17 bases between the two ends. Germline lookup yields CDR1 DFQATT and CDR2 SNEGSKA (reference sequence). The CDR3 contains 15 residues. The CDR3 DNA follows: TGCAGTGCTAGGGGGGACGGGAATAGGCCCGGGGAGCTGTTTTTT. Translated, it gives CSARGDGNRPGELFF.

Many counts were recorded for this clonotype. The gene calls are TRBV7-6 and TRBJ2-7; tentatively, D is TRBD2 (6 bases). The CDR3 has 13 amino acids. V lost 4 bases and J lost 3, with 10 bases in between. The germline V gene has CDR1 SGHVS and CDR2 FNYEAQ. The CDR3 protein is CASSSGLGYEQYF. Here the CDR3 DNA reads TGTGCCAGCAGCTCGGGACTGGGCTACGAGCAGTACTTC. Supplemented by reference TRBV7-6 and TRBJ2-7, the full variable domain reads GAGVSQSPRYKVTKRGQDVALRCDPISGHVSLYWYRQALGQGPEFLTYFNYEAQQDKSGLPNDRFSAERPEGSISTLTIQRTEQRDSAMYRCASSSGLGYEQYFGPGTRLTVT.

V and J are TRBV28 and TRBJ2-2; the D gene is possibly TRBD2 (5 bases). CDR3 length: 12 residues. Germline-derived CDR1 and CDR2 are MDHEN and SYDVKM. Trimming cost V 6 bases and J 6 bases, with 8 bases left between them. The CDR3: CASSLASGELFF. The DNA of the CDR3 is TGTGCCAGCAGCCTAGCATCCGGGGAGCTGTTTTTT.

This clonotype appeared a few times. J is TRBJ2-7 and V is TRBV5-6; D gene ambiguous. V was pared by 1 base and J by 1 base, with 18 bases between. The CDR3 has 17 residues. Germline V gene data show CDR1 as SGHDT and CDR2 as YYEEEE. Here the CDR3 reads CASSLFGASDISYEQYF. DNA for the CDR3: TGTGCCAGCAGCTTGTTTGGAGCCAGCGACATTTCCTACGAGCAGTACTTC.

Many counts were recorded for this clonotype. The gene calls are TRBV7-8 and TRBJ2-7; D gene uncertain. Germline CDR1 is SGHVS and CDR2 is FQNEAQ. V was cut by 4 bases and J by 2 bases, with 9 bases left in between. The CDR3 loop spans 13 amino acids. CDR3 nucleotide sequence: TGTGCCAGCAGCTCGGACGGAACCTACGAGCAGTACTTC. As protein: CASSSDGTYEQYF.

With regard to this clonotype: A read error may be the cause here, since a much bigger clone is one base away. The V and J genes are TRBV27 and TRBJ2-7; a possible D gene is TRBD2 (6 bases). The CDR3 is made up of 15 amino acids. V dropped 6 bases and J dropped 0 bases, with 15 bases sitting between them. Germline V CDR1 and CDR2: MNHEY, SMNVEV (reference sequence). DNA of the CDR3: TGTGCCAGCAGCTGGGGACTCCCGAGCTCCTACGAGCAGTACTTC. As protein: CASSWGLPSSYEQYF.

This clonotype was seen repeatedly, ten times or more. The chain carries TRBV6-2 or TRBV6-3 and TRBJ2-7; D remains ambiguous. The CDR3 is 15 residues long. Germline V CDR1 and CDR2: MNHEY, SVGEGT. V lost 2 bases and J 2 bases, leaving 13 bases between the germline ends. The CDR3 DNA follows: TGTGCCAGCAGTTACGAAGAAGGAACGACCTACGAGCAGTACTTC. Translation gives CASSYEEGTTYEQYF.

A few counts support this clonotype. The gene calls are TRBV14 and TRBJ2-7; 11 bases are a match to TRBD2. The trim removed 3 bases at V and 4 bases at J, leaving 8 bases unmatched. This CDR3 region has 16 residues. Germline-derived CDR1 and CDR2 are SGHDN and FVKESK. The CDR3 sequence is CASSHALGLAVYEQYF. The CDR3 bases are TGTGCCAGCAGCCATGCTCTGGGACTAGCGGTTTACGAGCAGTACTTC.

A few counts support this clonotype. The V call is TRBV20-1, the J call TRBJ2-7, with D perhaps matching TRBD2 (7 bases). The length of the CDR3 is 14 residues. Trimming shortened V by 2 bases and J by 2 bases, and 13 bases separated the two germline ends. Germline CDR1 and CDR2: DFQATT and SNEGSKA (reference sequence). The CDR3 here is CSARSGGRTYEQYF. CDR3 DNA sequence: TGCAGTGCTAGATCGGGGGGCCGCACCTACGAGCAGTACTTC.

The chain links TRBV28 to TRBJ2-1; D gene uncertain. The CDR3 loop spans 14 amino acids. Germline-derived CDR1 and CDR2 are MDHEN and SYDVKM. Trimming took off 5 bases at V and 5 bases at J, with 13 bases between the two ends. CDR3 sequence reads: CASSLPDDDNEQFF. The CDR3, as DNA: TGTGCCAGCAGTCTGCCGGACGACGACAATGAGCAGTTCTTC.

This clonotype was recorded a few times. The rearrangement uses TRBV11-2 and TRBJ2-3, with 10 bases matching TRBD2. The CDR3 extends over 15 amino acids. Unmatched junction bases numbered 11, after V lost 8 bases and J lost 6 bases. Per germline, CDR1 SGHAT and CDR2 FQNNGV. The CDR3 here is CASATPGLAWDTQYF. In DNA, the CDR3 is TGTGCCAGCGCAACACCGGGACTAGCGTGGGATACGCAGTATTTT.

V is TRBV7-9 and J is TRBJ2-1; 9 nucleotides line up with TRBD1. CDR3 length: 15 amino acids. Germline V gives CDR1 SEHNR, CDR2 FQNEAQ (reference sequence). V lost 2 bases and J lost 9; bases outside the gene matches: 8. Here the CDR3 DNA reads TGTGCCAGCAGCTTATCAGGACAGGGGCGGAGTGAGCAGTTCTTC. Protein sequence: CASSLSGQGRSEQFF.

This chain joins TRBV25-1 and TRBJ2-1, with 10 bases that match TRBD2. The J segment lost 0 bases and the V segment lost 0 bases, leaving 14 bases of the junction unmatched. The CDR3 is made up of 21 amino acids. Germline assignment: CDR1 MGHDK and CDR2 SYGVNS. CDR3 in amino acids: CASSEYRASGRLKSSYNEQFF. CDR3 DNA sequence: TGTGCCAGCAGTGAATATAGGGCTAGCGGGAGACTCAAGAGCTCCTACAATGAGCAGTTCTTC.

V gene TRBV29-1 combines with J gene TRBJ2-1, with TRBD2 identical over 8 bases. CDR1 and CDR2 (germline): SQVTM, ANQGSEA. V dropped 6 bases and J dropped 5; count of bases not matched to a gene: 9. This CDR3 comprises 14 residues. Written as DNA, the CDR3 is TGCAGCGTCGGGGACGGCGGGAGGAACAATGAGCAGTTCTTC. Amino acids: CSVGDGGRNNEQFF.

This clonotype appeared many times. The V and J genes are TRBV2 and TRBJ2-3, with D perhaps given as TRBD1 or TRBD2 (5 bases each). This CDR3 region has 13 residues. Germline CDR1 is SNHLY and CDR2 is FYNNEI. The V end lost 7 bases, the J end lost 4 bases, and 12 bases lay between the germline ends. The CDR3 DNA reads as TGTGCCAGCAAAGTGGGGGTGGCAGATACGCAGTATTTT. Its translation: CASKVGVADTQYF.

In this sample, this clonotype turned up a few times. The V and J genes are TRBV11-2 and TRBJ2-3, with D perhaps TRBD1 (6 bases). Germline lookup yields CDR1 SGHAT and CDR2 FQNNGV. The CDR3 loop spans 14 amino acids. The V gene lost 3 bases and the J gene lost 4 bases, with 11 bases spanning the gap. The chain's CDR3 is CASSFTGPPDTQYF. The CDR3, as DNA: TGTGCCAGCAGCTTCACAGGGCCCCCAGATACGCAGTATTTT.

There are a few counts of this clonotype. The chain employs TRBV6-5 and TRBJ2-3; tentative D call: TRBD2 (6 bases). Trimming shortened V by 0 bases and J by 4 bases, and 17 bases separated the two germline ends. The germline gives CDR1 MNHEY, CDR2 SVGAGI. The CDR3 sequence is 17 residues long. Written as DNA, the CDR3 is TGTGCCAGCAGTTACTCTTGGGCGGGGTGGGGATCAGATACGCAGTATTTT. It codes for CASSYSWAGWGSDTQYF.

In its sample, this clonotype was seen many times. DNA for the CDR3: TGTGCCAGCAGTCCGGACAGGGCCACCTACGAGCAGTACTTC. Encoded protein: CASSPDRATYEQYF. This chain links TRBV6-2 or TRBV6-3 with TRBJ2-7; TRBD1 agrees at 8 bases. Germline V gives CDR1 MNHEY, CDR2 SVGEGT. The junction had 5 bases not matched to a gene; V was cut back by 5 bases and J by 2 bases. The CDR3 length is 14 residues.

This chain joins TRBV29-1 and TRBJ2-4; the match to TRBD2 covers 10 bases. V was clipped by 7 bases and J by 1 base; unmatched bases: 10. CDR3 size: 16 residues. Germline-derived CDR1 and CDR2 are SQVTM and ANQGSEA. The DNA of the CDR3 is TGCAGCGCCTACACTAGCGGGAAAGGGGCCAAAAACATTCAGTACTTC. Amino acids: CSAYTSGKGAKNIQYF.

This clonotype came up a few times. This sequence joins TRBV6-2 or TRBV6-3 and TRBJ1-1, with a weak D call TRBD1 (6 bases). The V end lost 2 bases, the J end lost 4 bases, and 8 bases lay between the germline ends. Germline CDR1 reads MNHEY; CDR2 reads SVGEGT. The CDR3 has 13 residues. CDR3 amino acids: CASSYQGLTEAFF. CDR3 in DNA: TGTGCCAGCAGTTACCAGGGGCTCACTGAAGCTTTCTTT.

Ten or more counts support this clonotype. V usage is TRBV7-9 and J usage is TRBJ1-1; 7 bases map to TRBD1. Germline CDR1 SEHNR, CDR2 FQNEAQ (reference sequence). Trimming at V came to 3 bases and at J to 4 bases, leaving 5 bases not matched to a gene. This CDR3 is 14 amino acids long. CDR3 loop: CASSFQGEGTEAFF. In DNA form, the CDR3 reads TGTGCCAGCAGCTTTCAGGGGGAAGGCACTGAAGCTTTCTTT.

This clonotype came up a few times. The rearrangement uses TRBV7-8 and TRBJ2-7; 8 bases match TRBD1. The CDR3 extends over 15 amino acids. CDR1 is SGHVS, CDR2 FQNEAQ, per germline. With 4 bases clipped from V and 7 bases from J, the junction kept 12 bases outside the gene matches. CDR3 in DNA: TGTGCCAGCAGCTCTTGGGGACAGGACTCTACGGAGCAGTACTTC. Its protein product is CASSSWGQDSTEQYF.

The chain links TRBV30 to TRBJ1-1; TRBD1 matches 8 bases. The CDR3 totals 13 residues. V lost 8 bases, J lost 3 bases, and 8 bases stayed unmatched. Germline-derived CDR1 and CDR2 are GTSNPN and SVGIG (reference sequence). The CDR3 bases are TGTGCCCATAGGACAGGGCGGGACACTGAAGCTTTCTTT. This encodes CAHRTGRDTEAFF.

This clonotype was seen a few times. The chain employs TRBV9 and TRBJ2-7; D gene uncertain. Per germline, CDR1 SGDLS and CDR2 YYNGEE. The V end lost 0 bases, the J end lost 6 bases, and 16 bases lay between the germline ends. This CDR3 comprises 15 residues. The CDR3 protein is CASSVGKGLAGEQYF. The CDR3, as DNA: TGTGCCAGCAGCGTAGGAAAGGGATTGGCTGGCGAGCAGTACTTC.